This T cell receptor (beta chain) was found in a study of blood T cell repertoires in COVID-19. Data came from immunoSEQ multiplex PCR; TCRdb stores just in-frame clones and leaves some out. This table has 300,000 to 400,000 clones, 80% to 90% appearing once. The V end was cut by 4 bases, the J end by 6 bases, with 15 bases between. The CDR3 spans 13 residues. CDR1 and CDR2 from the germline V gene are GTSNPN and SVGIG (reference sequence). The chain carries TRBV30 and TRBJ1-1; a possible D gene is TRBD1 (5 bases). Sequenced: PBMCs or T cells enriched from blood (not recorded which). The source is a man between 18 and 29 years old who had recovered from COVID-19. In DNA form, the CDR3 reads TGTGCCTGGATCCCGGGACTCCCCCCTGAAGCTTTCTTT. It translates to CAWIPGLPPEAFF.